This is a list of T cell receptor beta chains from one sample in a study of cytomegalovirus exposure and HLA in healthy donors. Assay used: immunoSEQ multiplex PCR; TCRdb lists only in-frame clones, some missing. Of roughly 100,000 clones listed, 80% to 90% are singletons. The sequencing sample was made of PBMCs. The origin of the receptors is a man aged 50 or older in good health and CMV-seronegative. CDR3s include the opening cysteine and the closing phenylalanine or tryptophan. A D gene is named only where the DNA matches it firmly. Size tells how often a clone was seen (once, few, many) or the class of an expanded clone, and some rows leave it out.

V	J	length	size	D	DNA	CDR3
TRBV6-1	TRBJ1-1	13	.	.	TGTGCCAGCAGGTTGGAGTGGAACACTGAAGCTTTCTTT	CASRLEWNTEAFF
TRBV7-9	TRBJ1-2	18	once	TRBD1	TGTGCCAGCAGCTTAAAGTGGGGGAGAGGACAGGGTACCGATGGCTACACCTTC	CASSLKWGRGQGTDGYTF
TRBV28	TRBJ1-5	14	few	.	TGTGCCAGCAGTTTTCCTCAGGGCAATCAGCCCCAGCATTTT	CASSFPQGNQPQHF
TRBV27	TRBJ2-1	17	.	.	TGTGCCAGCAGTTCTAACAGGCGTATCTTAAAGGACAATGAGCAGTTCTTC	CASSSNRRILKDNEQFF
TRBV7-9	TRBJ2-3	14	few	.	TGTGCCAGCAGTCTGCCTATCGGGACAGATACGCAGTATTTT	CASSLPIGTDTQYF
TRBV5-1	TRBJ2-2	14	.	TRBD1	TGCGCCAGCAGCTTTACAGGGGGGACCGGGGAGCTGTTTTTT	CASSFTGGTGELFF
TRBV19	TRBJ1-2	14	once	.	TGTGCCAGTAGTAAAGGGGAGGCCAGTGTCGGCTACACCTTC	CASSKGEASVGYTF
TRBV9	TRBJ1-1	14	.	.	TGTGCCAGCAGCGTATTAGAGATAAACACTGAAGCTTTCTTT	CASSVLEINTEAFF
TRBV19	TRBJ1-5	13	few	.	TGTGCCTTAGCCCCGGTTAACAATCAGCCCCAGCATTTT	CALAPVNNQPQHF
TRBV14	TRBJ2-2	15	.	TRBD1	TGTGCCAGCAGCCCCAGGGGGCCGGACACCGGGGAGCTGTTTTTT	CASSPRGPDTGELFF
TRBV6-1	TRBJ1-6	13	.	.	TGTGCCAGCAGAACCACTTCGGATTCACCCCTCCACTTT	CASRTTSDSPLHF
TRBV7-8	TRBJ1-1	14	.	.	TGTGCCAGCAGCTCCTCGGTCTTGAACACTGAAGCTTTCTTT	CASSSSVLNTEAFF
TRBV7-3	TRBJ1-2	15	.	.	TGTGCCAGCAGCCCCCAGGCCGGTCCCACGTGGGGCTACACCTTC	CASSPQAGPTWGYTF
TRBV9	TRBJ1-6	12	.	TRBD1	TGTGCCAGCAGCACGGGACAGACACCCCTCCACTTT	CASSTGQTPLHF
TRBV9	TRBJ2-5	12	.	.	TGTGCCAGCAGCGCCGACGGGGAGACCCAGTACTTC	CASSADGETQYF
TRBV7-9	TRBJ2-4	10	.	.	TGTGCCAGCAGCCGGGACATTCAGTACTTC	CASSRDIQYF
TRBV20-1	TRBJ1-2	11	.	.	TGCAGTGCTTACGACAGAAATGGCTACACCTTC	CSAYDRNGYTF
TRBV2	TRBJ1-5	15	.	TRBD1	TGTGCCAGCAGTGAAACACAGGGGGTCGGACAGCCCCAGCATTTT	CASSETQGVGQPQHF